This T cell receptor beta chain was sequenced for a study of shared clonotypes between healthy human individuals. The deep-level immunoSEQ assay was used. An even split of each subset's genomic DNA across several immunoSEQ plates was performed. This table comes from immunoSEQ multiplex PCR, and its TCRdb copy is limited to in-frame clones, with some not included. Among approximately 2,300,000 clones listed, roughly 90% were seen once. The CDR3 totals 12 residues. Trimming removed 6 bases from V and 5 bases from J, with 10 bases in between. Germline CDR1 and CDR2: SNHLY and FYNNEI. The clonotype comes from a man younger than 35 in good health. Some clones in this sample may be carry-over from other donors' samples. Sequenced input: naive CD4+ T cells from PBMCs. Subset reported: CD45RA+ positively selected. The V and J genes are TRBV2 and TRBJ1-1; D uncertain. The CDR3 sequence is CASSGPGTEAFF. The CDR3 bases are TGTGCCAGCAGCGGTCCCGGGACTGAAGCTTTCTTT.